This entry concerns a single T cell receptor beta chain. V lost 7 bases, J lost 0 bases, and 5 bases stayed unmatched. This CDR3 has 13 amino acids. Germline-derived CDR1 and CDR2 are SQVTM and ANQGSEA. These data are taken from a study of blood T cell repertoires in COVID-19. Across the study: PBMCs, B-cell-depleted T cells, or T cells provided the cDNA or gDNA that made up the material.

Only in-frame clones appear in the TCRdb table, and some are missing; sequencing was by immunoSEQ multiplex PCR. The sample includes some 400,000 clones, 87% of them seen just once. The specimen sequenced was peripheral blood. This TCR derives from a woman under 40 with COVID-19, enrolled during active disease. V gene TRBV29-1 combines with J gene TRBJ1-1; 7 nucleotides match TRBD1. The CDR3 loop is CSAEGQMNTEAFF. As DNA, the CDR3 is TGCAGCGCTGAGGGACAGATGAACACTGAAGCTTTCTTT.